The sequence of this TCR beta chain was determined in a study of long-term antiretroviral therapy in people with HIV. Germline CDR1 MNHEY, CDR2 SMNVEV (reference sequence). J gave up 2 bases and V 5 bases, and 6 bases lay outside the gene matches. This CDR3 region has 15 residues. Survey level was the resolution at which the v3.0 immunoSEQ assay ran. Sequencing aimed to cover about 40,000-50,000 T-cell genomes per sample. Profiling relied on immunoSEQ multiplex PCR, and the TCRdb table lists in-frame clones only, not all of them. The profile shows under 30,000 clones, 80% to 90% of them singletons. Every participant with HIV received treatment in the United States.

The receptor's source is a man over 45 with HIV. The chain is built from TRBV27 and TRBJ1-1, with 9 bases lining up with TRBD1. The specimen comprised unsorted PBMCs, sampled 1.8 years before starting antiretroviral therapy. The CDR3 protein is CASSARQGDNTEAFF. The CDR3 DNA is TGTGCCAGCAGTGCAAGACAGGGGGATAACACTGAAGCTTTCTTT.